The entry that follows covers one T cell receptor (beta chain) sequence. What it binds is not known. V lost 1 base and J 5 bases, leaving 15 bases between the germline ends. This CDR3 spans 16 amino acids. Germline V gives CDR1 SGHTA, CDR2 FQGNSA. The sample belongs to a study of cytomegalovirus exposure and HLA in healthy donors. General study results and limits: Clusters of TCRs from the first cohort tended to co-occur in the roughly 120 validation repertoires (as a later analysis found). It was 160 or so TCR beta chains that were listed as cytomegalovirus-associated. With high specificity and sensitivity, the classifier reportedly diagnosed cytomegalovirus status.

Repertoires were generated with immunoSEQ multiplex PCR, while TCRdb's copy carries only in-frame clones and drops some. The sample includes 250,000 to 300,000 clones, 90% seen only once; the top ten take approximately 0.34%. This receptor was identified in a young woman in good health and CMV-seronegative. The V call is TRBV7-2, the J call TRBJ2-1; D gene unclear. Sequencing was performed on PBMCs. CDR3 in amino acids: CASSLVVSPQDNEQFF. The CDR3, as DNA: TGTGCCAGCAGCTTAGTGGTTAGCCCACAAGACAATGAGCAGTTCTTC.